These T cell receptor beta chains were read from a single sample in a study of Ad26.COV2.S vaccination and SARS-CoV-2 variants. The table came from immunoSEQ multiplex PCR; TCRdb's copy has only in-frame clones and leaves some out. In the table there are approximately 420,000 clones, about nine tenths of which are singletons. The specimen was peripheral blood, collected in a trial of Ad26.COV2.S vaccine versus placebo. The origin of the receptors is a person between 18 and 65 years old who received the Ad26.COV2.S COVID-19 vaccine or a placebo. Both conserved end residues are part of each CDR3. D genes are given only for firm matches. Where a row states a size, it is once, few, many or the class of an expanded clone; other rows omit it.

V gene	J gene	clone size	D gene	CDR3 protein
TRBV11-2	TRBJ2-7	.	.	CASSLRARGGTYEQYF
TRBV24-1	TRBJ2-1	.	.	CATSDSGNEQFF
TRBV29-1	TRBJ1-5	.	TRBD1	CSVWDRGSNQPQHF
TRBV11-2	TRBJ2-3	.	TRBD2	CASSQRRGLAGGTDTQYF
TRBV19	TRBJ1-2	.	.	CASSIRGDGYGYTF
TRBV25-1	TRBJ1-1	.	TRBD1	CASSDGTGDTEAFF
TRBV4-1	TRBJ1-6	few	TRBD1	CASSQEEGAGSPLHF
TRBV7-8	TRBJ2-1	.	TRBD2	CASTPTSGGNEQFF
TRBV6-2/TRBV6-3	TRBJ1-5	.	TRBD1	CASSLKGGSNQPQHF
TRBV2	TRBJ2-3	.	TRBD1	CASSGGTGGWDTQYF
TRBV5-1	TRBJ2-5	.	.	CASSLVGGETQYF
TRBV5-1	TRBJ2-3	.	TRBD1	CASSLLLQGAGDTQYF
TRBV27	TRBJ1-1	.	.	CASSLWNQRNTEAFF
TRBV7-9	TRBJ2-5	.	.	CASSLGGGETQYF
TRBV30	TRBJ1-6	once	.	CAWKGVPYNSPLHF
TRBV29-1	TRBJ1-4	.	.	CSVGAGGNEKLFF
TRBV5-5	TRBJ2-3	.	TRBD2	CASTGTSGGISSTDTQYF
TRBV4-1	TRBJ1-3	.	TRBD1	CASSQHDRGPGNTIYF
TRBV4-1	TRBJ2-7	few	.	CASSQDHTYEQYF
TRBV5-4	TRBJ1-2	.	TRBD1	CASTLQGANYGYTF
TRBV12-1	TRBJ1-2	.	.	CASSFGDRVNGYTF
TRBV5-1	TRBJ1-1	.	.	CASSGVESPEAFF
TRBV10-3	TRBJ2-3	.	.	CAISGALLTDTQYF
TRBV15	TRBJ1-2	once	.	CATSRERQAINYGYTF
TRBV6-5	TRBJ1-5	.	.	CASNTVFLMPQHF
TRBV7-8	TRBJ1-1	.	.	CASSAGTNTEAFF
TRBV19	TRBJ2-7	.	TRBD1	CASNSPGTGEYEQYF
TRBV14	TRBJ2-3	once	TRBD1	CASSQARGTGKQYF
TRBV6-5	TRBJ1-2	.	.	CASSYSSRGDYGYTF
TRBV27	TRBJ1-4	.	TRBD1	CASSLTLTGQDNEKLFF
TRBV6-6	TRBJ2-1	.	.	CASSYSSVWEQFF
TRBV10-3	TRBJ1-4	.	TRBD1	CAISPGTGGLGEKLFF
TRBV14	TRBJ1-4	.	TRBD1	CASSPRGLGEKLFF
TRBV11-2	TRBJ1-2	.	.	CASRSLPRGAEDYGYTF
TRBV11-1	TRBJ1-3	.	.	CASSFSLGSGNTIYF
TRBV3-1/TRBV3-2	TRBJ1-2	.	TRBD1	CASSPQGAGGYGYTF
TRBV5-1	TRBJ1-4	.	TRBD1	CASSLGQGDEKLFF
TRBV19	TRBJ1-1	.	TRBD1	CASSSLFRDRGTEAFF
TRBV2	TRBJ1-2	few	.	CASSGGSYGYTF
TRBV19	TRBJ2-3	.	TRBD2	CASSTLAGTDTQYF
TRBV7-2	TRBJ1-6	.	.	CASKLGTENSPLHF
TRBV6-5	TRBJ1-1	.	TRBD1	CASSQGGPEAFF
TRBV4-1	TRBJ1-2	.	TRBD1	CASSQSTGTDYGYTF
TRBV6-5	TRBJ1-1	.	.	CASSFSASNTEAFF
TRBV7-9	TRBJ2-1	.	.	CASRGPLHNEQFF
TRBV19	TRBJ1-1	.	TRBD1	CASGGTENTEAFF
TRBV23-1	TRBJ2-5	.	.	CASSHKQITYQETQYF
TRBV27	TRBJ1-2	.	TRBD1	CASSPGGYGYTF
TRBV30	TRBJ2-2	.	.	CAWSRLVTGELFF
TRBV5-1	TRBJ2-7	once	TRBD1	CASSGSGTGDEQYF
TRBV25-1	TRBJ2-6	.	.	CASSPQGNSGANVLTF
TRBV13	TRBJ1-1	once	.	CASSTLTLGAPVTEAFF
TRBV18	TRBJ2-2	.	.	CASSPLTGNTGELFF
TRBV5-1	TRBJ2-7	.	.	CASSLSGLGIEQYF